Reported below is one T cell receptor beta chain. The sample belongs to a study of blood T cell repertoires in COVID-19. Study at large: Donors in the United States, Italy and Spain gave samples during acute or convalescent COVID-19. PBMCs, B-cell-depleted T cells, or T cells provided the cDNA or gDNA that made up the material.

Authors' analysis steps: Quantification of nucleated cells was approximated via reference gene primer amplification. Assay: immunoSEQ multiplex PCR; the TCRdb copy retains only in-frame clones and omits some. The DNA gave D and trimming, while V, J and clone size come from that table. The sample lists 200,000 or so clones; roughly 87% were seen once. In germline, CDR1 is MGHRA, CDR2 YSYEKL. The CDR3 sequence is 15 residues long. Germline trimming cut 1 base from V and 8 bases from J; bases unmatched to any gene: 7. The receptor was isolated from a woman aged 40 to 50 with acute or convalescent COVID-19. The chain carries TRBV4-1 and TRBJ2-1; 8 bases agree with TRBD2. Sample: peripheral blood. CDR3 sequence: CASSQAQREYDEQFF. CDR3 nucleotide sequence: TGCGCCAGCAGCCAAGCCCAGCGGGAGTACGATGAGCAGTTCTTC.